This passage covers 10 T cell receptor beta chains from one sample sequenced in a study of T cells in Graves' hyperthyroidism and ophthalmopathy. Amplified regions were TCR beta CDR3 sequences from RNA transcripts. HTBI primers were the set used in a first-round RT-PCR of the TCR CDR3. TCRdb called the multiplex PCR reads again in MiXCR, with one record for every CDR3 protein. The data hold 300,000 to 450,000 distinct CDR3 sequences, with 11% to 15% observed a single time. The sample was blood. The source of these receptors is a woman in her sixties with Graves' hyperthyroidism.

This clonotype turned up a few times. The chain employs TRBV20-1 and TRBJ1-2, with D uncertain. This CDR3 comprises 13 residues. With 3 bases removed from V and 2 bases from J, the gap between germline ends came to 10 bases. The V gene's germline CDR1 is DFQATT and CDR2 SNEGSKA (reference sequence). DNA of the CDR3: TGCAGTGCTAGCCCCCCTGTGAACTATGGCTACACCTTC. Its translation: CSASPPVNYGYTF.

This clonotype occurred many times. This chain connects TRBV28 to TRBJ1-4, with 8 positions matching TRBD1. The CDR3 runs to 15 residues. V shed 3 bases, J shed 5 bases, and the junction held 5 bases outside the gene matches. Germline V gene sequence: CDR1 MDHEN, CDR2 SYDVKM. DNA for the CDR3: TGTGCCAGCAGTTTGACAGGGGATCCGAATGAAAAACTGTTTTTT. Its translation: CASSLTGDPNEKLFF.

Concerning this clonotype: The germline gene is not matched at one end of the junction; a read error may be the cause. V gene TRBV10-2 combines with J gene TRBJ2-1, with no clear D. Germline V gene data show CDR1 as WSHSY and CDR2 as SAAADI. This CDR3 spans 12 amino acids. CDR3 nucleotides: TGCGCCAGCAGGGCCATTAACAATGAGCAGTCCTTC. It codes for CASRAINNEQSF.

This clonotype was seen more than once but under ten times. The rearrangement joins TRBV6-1 to TRBJ2-6, with 9 nucleotides matching TRBD1. CDR1 and CDR2 (germline): MNHNS, SASEGT. The CDR3 sequence is 16 residues long. V gave up 5 bases and J gave up 2 bases; unmatched junction bases: 4. CDR3 coding DNA: TGTGCCAGCAGTAAGAGACAGGGGGCTGGGGCCAACGTCCTGACTTTC. This codes for CASSKRQGAGANVLTF.

This clonotype appeared many times. V usage is TRBV11-2 and J usage is TRBJ2-3; no clear D. The CDR3 is made up of 13 amino acids. Trimming stripped 6 bases from V and 0 bases from J, with 7 bases between. Germline CDR1 SGHAT, CDR2 FQNNGV. Here the CDR3 DNA reads TGTGCCAGCAGGGAAGGGAGCACAGATACGCAGTATTTT. Protein sequence: CASREGSTDTQYF. Together with reference TRBV11-2 and TRBJ2-3, the CDR3 gives the full variable domain: EAGVAQSPRYKIIEKRQSVAFWCNPISGHATLYWYQQILGQGPKLLIQFQNNGVVDDSQLPKDRFSAERLKGVDSTLKIQPAKLEDSAVYLCASREGSTDTQYFGPGTRLTVL.

This clonotype occurred many times. The V and J genes are TRBV18 and TRBJ1-5; tentative D call: TRBD1 (5 bases). Trimming took off 3 bases at V and 8 bases at J, with 17 bases between the two ends. The CDR3 runs 15 residues. Germline V gene lookup returns CDR1 KGHSH and CDR2 LQKENI. CDR3 sequence reads: CASSPGTTSEEPQHF. The CDR3 DNA sequence: TGTGCCAGCTCACCCGGGACTACCTCGGAGGAGCCCCAGCATTTT. Supplemented by reference TRBV18 and TRBJ1-5, the full variable domain reads NAGVMQNPRHLVRRRGQEARLRCSPMKGHSHVYWYRQLPEEGLKFMVYLQKENIIDESGMPKERFSAEFPKEGPSILRIQQVVRGDSAAYFCASSPGTTSEEPQHFGDGTRLSIL.

The sample holds a few counts of this clonotype. The rearrangement uses TRBV12-3 or TRBV12-4 and TRBJ2-7, with 7 bases that match TRBD2. The CDR3 sequence is 15 residues long. V was pared by 6 bases and J by 3 bases, with 11 bases of the junction left unmatched. As DNA, the CDR3 is TGTGCCAGCAGACCCGATAGCGGGCGCGTCTACGAGCAGTACTTC. Translation gives CASRPDSGRVYEQYF.

In its sample, this clonotype was seen many times. CDR3 sequence reads: CSARDPQTGGSYEQYF. The CDR3 nucleotides read TGCAGTGCTAGAGATCCTCAGACAGGGGGCTCCTACGAGCAGTACTTC. The V call is TRBV20-1, the J call TRBJ2-7; 9 bases line up with TRBD1. V shed 0 bases and J 0 bases; nucleotides not matched to a gene: 6. The CDR3 runs 16 residues. In germline, CDR1 is DFQATT, CDR2 SNEGSKA (reference sequence).

CDR3 bases: TGTGCCAGCAGTTATTCCCAACCCAGGGGTGGGAGCTCCTACGAGCAGTACTTC. Translation gives CASSYSQPRGGSSYEQYF. The gene calls are TRBV6-5 and TRBJ2-7, with a possible D match to TRBD1 (6 bases). Germline CDR1 is MNHEY and CDR2 is SVGAGI. This CDR3 spans 18 amino acids. The ends were cut back, 3 bases at V and 0 bases at J, with 21 bases in the middle.

This clonotype has a handful of counts. The rearrangement links TRBV29-1 to TRBJ1-4; 7 bases are a match to TRBD1. CDR1 and CDR2 (germline): SQVTM, ANQGSEA. This CDR3 is built from 15 residues. V gave up 4 bases and J gave up 5 bases; unmatched junction bases: 10. The CDR3 is CSVVLTGDSNEKLFF. For the CDR3, the DNA is TGCAGCGTTGTACTTACAGGGGACTCAAATGAAAAACTGTTTTTT.